The 30 T cell receptor beta chains given below trace back to one sample, sequenced in a study of T cell responses to AZD1222 COVID-19 vaccine. Data came from immunoSEQ multiplex PCR; TCRdb stores just in-frame clones and leaves some out. The data show over 150,000 clones, with roughly 88% seen just once and around a tenth held by the top ten. The starting material was peripheral blood, obtained 28 days after the second AZD1222 dose. These receptors all come from an adult who received the AZD1222 COVID-19 vaccine.

This rearrangement joins TRBV27 to TRBJ2-2; TRBD1 agrees at 7 bases. The germline gives CDR1 MNHEY, CDR2 SMNVEV (reference sequence). Trimming took 2 bases from V and 3 from J; bases not matched to a gene: 3. The CDR3 spans 15 residues. CDR3 nucleotide sequence: TGTGCCAGCAGTTTAGGCAGGGGGTACACCGGGGAGCTGTTTTTT. It yields the protein CASSLGRGYTGELFF.

The chain has TRBV3-1 (or the pseudogene TRBV3-2) and TRBJ1-2; TRBD1 aligns across 8 bases. The trim removed 0 bases at V and 4 bases at J, leaving 10 bases unmatched. This CDR3 contains 17 residues. CDR1 and CDR2 from the germline V gene are LGHDT and YNNKEL (reference sequence). The CDR3 DNA reads as TGTGCCAGCAGCCAAGACGGGCGCCCGGACAGGGTCTATGGCTACACCTTC. It is translated as CASSQDGRPDRVYGYTF.

This chain links TRBV3-1 (or the pseudogene TRBV3-2) with TRBJ1-6; D possibly corresponds to TRBD1 (6 bases). This CDR3 contains 15 residues. V lost 7 bases to trimming and J lost 9 bases, with 19 bases between them. Germline V lookup: CDR1 LGHDT, CDR2 YNNKEL (reference sequence). CDR3 sequence reads: CASTPQGTGGSPLHF. CDR3 nucleotide sequence: TGTGCCAGCACCCCTCAGGGGACGGGCGGTTCACCCCTCCACTTT.

The rearrangement links TRBV6-2 or TRBV6-3 to TRBJ1-5; D not resolved. CDR1 is MNHEY, CDR2 SVGEGT, per germline. Trimming took off 2 bases at V and 6 bases at J, with 5 bases between the two ends. CDR3 length: 12 amino acids. Written as DNA, the CDR3 is TGTGCCAGCAGTTACCCCCCTCAGCCCCAGCATTTT. This encodes CASSYPPQPQHF.

This clone was observed once. Distinct nucleotide sequences in the sample also encode this CDR3. The rearrangement joins TRBV5-1 to TRBJ2-7; D gene uncertain. V lost 0 bases and J lost 0, with 7 bases in between. Germline V lookup: CDR1 SGHRS, CDR2 YFSETQ. The CDR3 covers 14 residues. This CDR3 reads CASSLVGSSYEQYF. The CDR3 DNA reads TGCGCCAGCAGCTTGGTAGGTAGCTCCTACGAGCAGTACTTC.

The rearrangement uses TRBV28 and TRBJ2-7; D might be TRBD1 or TRBD2, each matching 5 bases. The CDR3 has 13 residues. V lost 4 bases and J 11 bases, leaving 18 bases between the germline ends. The germline V gene has CDR1 MDHEN and CDR2 SYDVKM. In nucleotides, the CDR3 is TGTGCCAGCAGTTCACCGGGACCTAGACGGGAGTACTTC. The encoded protein is CASSSPGPRREYF.

This chain uses TRBV5-8 with TRBJ2-3; D not certain. The CDR3 is 14 amino acids. Germline assignment: CDR1 SGHTS and CDR2 YDEGEE. Trimming pared 2 bases from V and 6 bases from J, leaving 13 bases between. DNA for the CDR3: TGTGCCAGCAGCTTAGGCGGTACTGGGGATACGCAGTATTTT. Encoded protein: CASSLGGTGDTQYF.

The chain links TRBV9 to TRBJ2-3, with TRBD1 matching 7 bases. The CDR3 extends over 14 amino acids. The V and J ends lost 0 bases and 5 bases, in that order; junction bases with no gene match: 3. CDR1 and CDR2 from the germline V gene are SGDLS and YYNGEE. CDR3 in amino acids: CASSVEGAVDTQYF. In nucleotides, the CDR3 is TGTGCCAGCAGCGTAGAGGGGGCCGTAGATACGCAGTATTTT.

This chain's CDR3 is CASSVEPLRPPGELFF. CDR3 sequence (DNA): TGTGCCAGCAGCGTAGAACCCCTCCGGCCCCCCGGGGAGCTGTTTTTT. The chain links TRBV9 to TRBJ2-2; D uncertain. The CDR3 is 16 amino acids. The V gene lost 0 bases and the J gene lost 6 bases, with 15 bases spanning the gap. Germline CDR1 and CDR2: SGDLS and YYNGEE.

This clone came up a few times. This sequence joins TRBV4-3 and TRBJ2-7; TRBD2 agrees at 7 bases. The length of the CDR3 is 15 residues. Trimming cost V 1 base and J 6 bases; bases outside gene matches: 9. CDR1 and CDR2 (germline): LGHNA, YSLEER. Here the CDR3 DNA reads TGCGCCAGCAGCCAAGTAGTTAAGGGAGGGACCGAGCAGTACTTC. Its protein product is CASSQVVKGGTEQYF.

This clone was counted once. This sequence joins TRBV3-1 (or the pseudogene TRBV3-2) and TRBJ2-7; D is ambiguous. The CDR3 length is 12 residues. Trimming left V 5 bases short and J 0 bases short, with 5 bases between. Germline V gene lookup returns CDR1 LGHDT and CDR2 YNNKEL (reference sequence). The CDR3 DNA is TGTGCCAGCAGCTCGAGCTCCTACGAGCAGTACTTC. Protein sequence: CASSSSSYEQYF.

The DNA for the CDR3 is TGCGCCAGCAGCCAAGACCGAAACACTGAAGCTTTCTTT. Amino acid sequence: CASSQDRNTEAFF. The chain couples TRBV4-1 to TRBJ1-1; D is unclear. The CDR3 is 13 amino acids. Germline V gene data show CDR1 as MGHRA and CDR2 as YSYEKL. The ends were cut back, 0 bases at V and 2 bases at J, with 4 bases in the middle.

This chain joins TRBV7-2 and TRBJ1-4; TRBD1 might be the D (5 bases). Germline CDR1 SGHTA, CDR2 FQGNSA. CDR3 length equals 14 residues. Trimming took off 0 bases at V and 8 bases at J, with 10 bases between the two ends. The CDR3 loop reads CASSLAGTSEKLFF. The CDR3 coding sequence is TGTGCCAGCAGCTTAGCCGGGACGTCCGAAAAACTGTTTTTT.

This clone showed up just a few times. The gene calls are TRBV9 and TRBJ1-1, with D tentatively TRBD1 (5 bases). The CDR3 contains 12 residues. The V end was cut by 3 bases, the J end by 7 bases, with 10 bases between. Germline V gene data show CDR1 as SGDLS and CDR2 as YYNGEE. CDR3 nucleotide sequence: TGTGCCAGCAGCGGGGGGAGCGTTGAAGCTTTCTTT. This translates into CASSGGSVEAFF. Complete variable domain (other parts from reference TRBV9 and TRBJ1-1): DSGVTQTPKHLITATGQRVTLRCSPRSGDLSVYWYQQSLDQGLQFLIQYYNGEERAKGNILERFSAQQFPDLHSELNLSSLELGDSALYFCASSGGSVEAFFGQGTRLTVV.

The V gene is TRBV10-2, the J gene TRBJ2-7, with unresolved D. CDR3 length: 14 amino acids. Germline V gene data show CDR1 as WSHSY and CDR2 as SAAADI. V was shortened by 4 bases and J by 3 bases, with 13 bases between the two germline ends. CDR3 bases: TGCGCCAGCAGTGGGGCTAGTTCGCTCTACGAGCAGTACTTC. Its protein is CASSGASSLYEQYF.

This chain connects TRBV30 to TRBJ1-4, with D perhaps TRBD1 (5 bases). V dropped 3 bases and J dropped 8 bases, with 13 bases sitting between them. Germline assignment: CDR1 GTSNPN and CDR2 SVGIG (reference sequence). CDR3 length equals 13 residues. CDR3 sequence (DNA): TGTGCCTGGAGAGTGAAGGGGAGCGAAAAACTGTTTTTT. It translates to CAWRVKGSEKLFF.

This chain connects TRBV7-8 to TRBJ1-1; the D is unclear. The CDR3 is made up of 17 amino acids. Germline CDR1 reads SGHVS; CDR2 reads FQNEAQ. Trimming shortened V by 4 bases and J by 4 bases, and 22 bases separated the two germline ends. The CDR3 DNA reads TGTGCCAGCAGCTCCCCGCTTCGGAATCTGGGGAGCACTGAAGCTTTCTTT. Translation: CASSSPLRNLGSTEAFF.

This chain joins TRBV5-1 and TRBJ2-7; D is possibly TRBD2 (6 bases). Deletions cut 4 bases from V and 2 bases from J, with 13 bases between. Germline CDR1 is SGHRS and CDR2 is YFSETQ. This CDR3 spans 14 amino acids. This chain's CDR3 is CASSPDSGPYEQYF. In DNA form, the CDR3 reads TGCGCCAGCAGCCCTGATAGCGGTCCCTACGAGCAGTACTTC.

The table lists this clone with a few counts. The genes are TRBV12-5 and TRBJ1-3; D is perhaps TRBD1 (5 bases). Trimming shortened V by 1 base and J by 1 base, and 5 bases separated the two germline ends. Looked up from germline, CDR1 is LGHNT and CDR2 is FRNRAP. This CDR3 region has 14 residues. DNA for the CDR3: TGTGCTAGTGGTTTGGGGGGGTCTGGAAACACCATATATTTT. Translated: CASGLGGSGNTIYF.

V is TRBV21-1 and J is TRBJ1-5. TRBV21-1 is a listed pseudogene. There are 18 residues in the CDR3. As DNA, the CDR3 is TGTGCCAGCAGCACCGGAAGTTTTAGGGAACCGAGCAATCAGCCCCAGCATTTT. Translating gives CASSTGSFREPSNQPQHF.

The rearrangement uses TRBV12-3 or TRBV12-4 and TRBJ2-3, with a possible D match to TRBD2 (5 bases). Trimming cost V 3 bases and J 6 bases, with 7 bases left between them. This CDR3 contains 12 residues. DNA of the CDR3: TGTGCCAGCAGTTTGGGAGTTGATACGCAGTATTTT. The encoded protein is CASSLGVDTQYF.

Concerning this clone: This same CDR3 is encoded by further DNA sequences in the sample. This sequence joins TRBV19 and TRBJ1-4, with D possibly TRBD1 on 6 matching bases. The ends were cut back, 3 bases at V and 7 bases at J, with 12 bases in the middle. The germline V gene encodes CDR1 LNHDA and CDR2 SQIVND (reference sequence). CDR3 length: 14 amino acids. The CDR3 protein is CASSIRDMSEKLFF. The CDR3 DNA follows: TGTGCCAGTAGTATCCGGGACATGAGTGAAAAACTGTTTTTT.

This chain connects TRBV2 to TRBJ2-7; the D gene is possibly TRBD2 (8 bases). V lost 10 bases, J lost 4 bases, and 20 bases lay in between. Germline CDR1 is SNHLY and CDR2 is FYNNEI. The CDR3 consists of 14 residues. The chain's CDR3 is CATGRGRGSYEQYF. The CDR3 DNA is TGTGCCACCGGGAGGGGGCGAGGTTCGTACGAGCAGTACTTC.

The chain couples TRBV5-1 to TRBJ1-2, with 11 nucleotides matching TRBD1. The CDR3 is 14 residues long. V lost 4 bases, J lost 2 bases, and 1 base stayed unmatched. CDR1 SGHRS and CDR2 YFSETQ come from the germline V gene. The DNA for the CDR3 is TGCGCCAGCAGCGGGACAGGGGGGAACTATGGCTACACCTTC. Encoded protein: CASSGTGGNYGYTF.

The V and J genes are TRBV6-5 and TRBJ2-2; D is unresolved. Trimming shortened V by 5 bases and J by 6 bases, and 10 bases separated the two germline ends. CDR1 is MNHEY and CDR2 is SVGAGI in the germline V gene. The CDR3 is 13 amino acids. CDR3 nucleotide sequence: TGTGCCAGCAGTAATGGACGTTCCGGGGAGCTGTTTTTT. Its protein product is CASSNGRSGELFF.

CDR3 sequence (DNA): TGTGCCAGCTCACCGGCAGGGGCGATGAACACTGAAGCTTTCTTT. Protein: CASSPAGAMNTEAFF. This rearrangement joins TRBV18 to TRBJ1-1, with a tentative D call TRBD1 (6 bases). CDR3 length: 15 residues. CDR1 KGHSH and CDR2 LQKENI come from the germline V gene. The V end was cut by 3 bases, the J end by 0 bases, with 11 bases between.

This clone showed up many times. The rearrangement joins TRBV6-5 to TRBJ1-2; 7 bases line up with TRBD1. Trimming at V came to 6 bases and at J to 7 bases, leaving 5 bases not matched to a gene. Per the germline V gene, CDR1 is MNHEY and CDR2 is SVGAGI. The CDR3 sequence is 12 residues long. CDR3 loop: CASSPTGFGYTF. CDR3 sequence (DNA): TGTGCCAGCAGCCCGACAGGGTTTGGCTACACCTTC.

The rearrangement joins TRBV7-2 to TRBJ2-5, with D tentatively TRBD2 (7 bases). This CDR3 contains 15 residues. The germline gives CDR1 SGHTA, CDR2 FQGNSA. V lost 3 bases and J lost 5, with 16 bases in between. The CDR3 region has the DNA TGTGCCAGCAGCTTCCTCGGGGGGCTTCGGGAGACCCAGTACTTC. Its protein product is CASSFLGGLRETQYF.

The chain uses TRBV12-3 or TRBV12-4 and TRBJ1-3, with 7 bases identical to TRBD1. J lost 7 bases, V lost 6 bases, and 6 bases had no gene match. The CDR3 consists of 13 residues. CDR3 in amino acids: CASSSRGVNTIYF. DNA of the CDR3: TGTGCCAGCAGCTCCAGGGGGGTGAACACCATATATTTT.

This clone has a handful of counts. V usage is TRBV29-1 and J usage is TRBJ2-2; the D is unclear. Per the germline V gene, CDR1 is SQVTM and CDR2 is ANQGSEA. Trimming removed 4 bases from V and 5 bases from J, with 8 bases in between. The CDR3 is 12 residues long. As DNA, the CDR3 is TGCAGCGTTGTTTCAGTGACCGGGGAGCTGTTTTTT. Amino acid sequence: CSVVSVTGELFF.